This TCR beta chain comes out of a study of T cell changes during pregnancy in multiple sclerosis. Trimming removed 4 bases from V and 1 base from J, with 10 bases in between. The germline CDR1 and CDR2 sequences are SNHLY and FYNNEI. CDR3 size: 14 residues. Produced via immunoSEQ multiplex PCR; TCRdb's table is partial and in-frame only. This sample has 84,000 or so clones, with approximately 94% found just once. The V gene is TRBV2, the J gene TRBJ1-1; no reliable D call. The receptor's source is a female donor with multiple sclerosis, enrolled in a pregnancy study. The specimen comprised peripheral blood, sampled in the third trimester of pregnancy. In DNA form, the CDR3 reads TGTGCCAGCAGTGCCCTCCCGGGGAACACTGAAGCTTTCTTT. It yields the protein CASSALPGNTEAFF.